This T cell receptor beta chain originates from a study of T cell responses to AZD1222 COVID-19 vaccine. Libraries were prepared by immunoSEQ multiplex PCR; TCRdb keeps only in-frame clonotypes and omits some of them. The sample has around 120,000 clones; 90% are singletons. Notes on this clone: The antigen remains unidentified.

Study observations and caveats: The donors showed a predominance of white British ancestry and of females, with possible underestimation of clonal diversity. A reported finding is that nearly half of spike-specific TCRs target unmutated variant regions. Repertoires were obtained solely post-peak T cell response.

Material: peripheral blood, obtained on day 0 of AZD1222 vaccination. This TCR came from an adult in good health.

CDR3 residues: CASRSGGRDTQYF. CDR3 DNA sequence: TGTGCCAGCAGGTCGGGAGGGCGAGATACGCAGTATTTT. The rearrangement joins TRBV28 to TRBJ2-3; 8 bases fit TRBD2. Germline assignment: CDR1 MDHEN and CDR2 SYDVKM. V lost 6 bases, J lost 5 bases, and 4 bases stayed unmatched. The CDR3 has 13 amino acids.